This TCR beta chain was captured by sequencing in a study of blood T cell repertoires in COVID-19. Per the study methods: Quantification of nucleated cells was approximated via reference gene primer amplification. Sequenced by immunoSEQ multiplex PCR; TCRdb stores in-frame clones only, minus some. The DNA gave D and trimming, while V, J and clone size come from that table. This sample yields 160,000 or so clones, of which 87% are seen a single time; around 10% belongs to the top ten. The germline V gene encodes CDR1 SGHRS and CDR2 YFSETQ. The V segment lost 7 bases and the J segment 5 bases; nucleotides outside the gene matches: 7. The CDR3 totals 15 residues.

The rearrangement links TRBV5-1 to TRBJ2-2; 11 bases align to TRBD1. Material: peripheral blood. This clonotype originated in a woman in her 70s with COVID-19, enrolled during active disease. CDR3 protein: CASGTGTGGTGELFF. CDR3 bases: TGCGCCAGCGGAACCGGGACAGGGGGAACCGGGGAGCTGTTTTTT.